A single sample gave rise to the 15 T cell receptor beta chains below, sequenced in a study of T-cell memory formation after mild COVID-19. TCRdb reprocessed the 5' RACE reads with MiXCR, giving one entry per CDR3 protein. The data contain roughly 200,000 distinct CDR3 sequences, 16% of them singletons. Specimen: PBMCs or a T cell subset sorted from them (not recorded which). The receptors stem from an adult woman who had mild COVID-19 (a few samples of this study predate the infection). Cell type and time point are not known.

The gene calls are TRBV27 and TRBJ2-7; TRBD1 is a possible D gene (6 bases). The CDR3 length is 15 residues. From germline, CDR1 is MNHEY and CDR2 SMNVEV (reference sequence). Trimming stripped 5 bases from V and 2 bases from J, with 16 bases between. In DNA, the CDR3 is TGTGCCAGCAGTACCCGTTGGCAGGGGACCTACGAGCAGTACTTC. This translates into CASSTRWQGTYEQYF.

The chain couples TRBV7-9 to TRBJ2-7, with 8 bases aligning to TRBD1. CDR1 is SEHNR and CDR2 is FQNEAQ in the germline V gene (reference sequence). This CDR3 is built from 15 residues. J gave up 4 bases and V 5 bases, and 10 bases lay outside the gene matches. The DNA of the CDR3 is TGTGCCAGCAGCCTCGGCGGACAGGGTCGTTACGAGCAGTACTTC. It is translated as CASSLGGQGRYEQYF.

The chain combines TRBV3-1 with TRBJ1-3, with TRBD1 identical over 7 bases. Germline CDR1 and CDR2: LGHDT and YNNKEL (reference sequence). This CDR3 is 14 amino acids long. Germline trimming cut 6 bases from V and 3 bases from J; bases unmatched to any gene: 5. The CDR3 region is CASRTTGVGNTIYF. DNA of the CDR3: TGTGCCAGCAGGACAACAGGGGTTGGAAACACCATATATTTT. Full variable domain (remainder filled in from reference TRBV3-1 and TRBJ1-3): DTAVSQTPKYLVTQMGNDKSIKCEQNLGHDTMYWYKQDSKKFLKIMFSYNNKELIINETVPNRFSPKSPDKAHLNLHINSLELGDSAVYFCASRTTGVGNTIYFGEGSWLTVV.

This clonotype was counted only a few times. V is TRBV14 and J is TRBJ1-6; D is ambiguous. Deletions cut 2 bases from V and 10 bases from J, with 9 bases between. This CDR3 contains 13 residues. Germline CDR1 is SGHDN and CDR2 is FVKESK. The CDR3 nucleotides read TGTGCCAGCAGCCAAACGAGGCAATCACCCCTCCACTTT. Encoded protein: CASSQTRQSPLHF.

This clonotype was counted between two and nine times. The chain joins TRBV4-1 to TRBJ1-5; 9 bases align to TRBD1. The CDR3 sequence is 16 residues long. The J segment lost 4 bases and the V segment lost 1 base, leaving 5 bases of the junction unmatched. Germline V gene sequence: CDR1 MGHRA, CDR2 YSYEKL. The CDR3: CASSQGPGQGNQPQHF. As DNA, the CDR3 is TGCGCCAGCAGCCAAGGTCCCGGACAGGGGAATCAGCCCCAGCATTTT.

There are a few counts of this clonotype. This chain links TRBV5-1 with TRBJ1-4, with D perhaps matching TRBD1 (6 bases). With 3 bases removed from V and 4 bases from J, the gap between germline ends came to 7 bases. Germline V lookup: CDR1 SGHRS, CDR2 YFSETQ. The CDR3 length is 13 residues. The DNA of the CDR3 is TGCGCCAGCAGCTGGGGGCTTAATGAAAAACTGTTTTTT. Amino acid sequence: CASSWGLNEKLFF.

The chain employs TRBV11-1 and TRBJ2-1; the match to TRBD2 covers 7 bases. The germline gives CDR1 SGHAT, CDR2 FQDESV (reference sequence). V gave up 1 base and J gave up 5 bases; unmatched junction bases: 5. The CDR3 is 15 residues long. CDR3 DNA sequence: TGTGCCAGCAGCTTAGAGGGGAGGGCCCACAATGAGCAGTTCTTC. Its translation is CASSLEGRAHNEQFF.

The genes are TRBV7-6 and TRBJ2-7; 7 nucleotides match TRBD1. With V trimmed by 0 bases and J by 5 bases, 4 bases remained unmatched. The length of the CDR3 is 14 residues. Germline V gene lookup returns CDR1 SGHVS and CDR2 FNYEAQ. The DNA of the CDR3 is TGTGCCAGCAGCTTAGCCCAGACAGGGAACGAGCAGTACTTC. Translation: CASSLAQTGNEQYF. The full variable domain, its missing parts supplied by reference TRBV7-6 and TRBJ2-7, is GAGVSQSPRYKVTKRGQDVALRCDPISGHVSLYWYRQALGQGPEFLTYFNYEAQQDKSGLPNDRFSAERPEGSISTLTIQRTEQRDSAMYRCASSLAQTGNEQYFGPGTRLTVT.

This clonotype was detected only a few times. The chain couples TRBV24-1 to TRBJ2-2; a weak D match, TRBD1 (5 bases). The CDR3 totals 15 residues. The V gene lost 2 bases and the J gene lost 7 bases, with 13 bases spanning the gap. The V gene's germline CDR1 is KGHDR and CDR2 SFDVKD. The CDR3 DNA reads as TGTGCCACCAGTGATTATGGACACCTCCGCGGGGAGCTGTTTTTT. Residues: CATSDYGHLRGELFF.

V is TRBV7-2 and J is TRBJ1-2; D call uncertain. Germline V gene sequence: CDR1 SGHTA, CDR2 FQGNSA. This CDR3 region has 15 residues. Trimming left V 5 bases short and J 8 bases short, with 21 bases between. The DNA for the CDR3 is TGTGCCAGCAGCCCGTTGTTTGACCCAATCGGCGGCTACACCTTC. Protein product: CASSPLFDPIGGYTF. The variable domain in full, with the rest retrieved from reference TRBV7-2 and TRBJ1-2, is GAGVSQSPSNKVTEKGKDVELRCDPISGHTALYWYRQSLGQGLEFLIYFQGNSAPDKSGLPSDRFSAERTGGSVSTLTIQRTQQEDSAVYLCASSPLFDPIGGYTFGSGTRLTVV.

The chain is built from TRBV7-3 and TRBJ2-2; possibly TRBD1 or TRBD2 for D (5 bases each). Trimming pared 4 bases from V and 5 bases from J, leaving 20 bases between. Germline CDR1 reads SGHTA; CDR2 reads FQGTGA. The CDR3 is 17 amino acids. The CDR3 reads CASSSIPFGGVTGELFF. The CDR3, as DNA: TGTGCCAGCAGCTCAATACCTTTTGGGGGAGTAACCGGGGAGCTGTTTTTT.

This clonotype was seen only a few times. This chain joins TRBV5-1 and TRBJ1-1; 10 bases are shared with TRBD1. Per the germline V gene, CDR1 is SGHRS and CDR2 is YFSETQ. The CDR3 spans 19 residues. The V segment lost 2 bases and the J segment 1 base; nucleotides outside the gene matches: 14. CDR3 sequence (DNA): TGCGCCAGCAGCTTACCCCGGAGACACGGGACAGGGGCGAACACTGAAGCTTTCTTT. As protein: CASSLPRRHGTGANTEAFF.

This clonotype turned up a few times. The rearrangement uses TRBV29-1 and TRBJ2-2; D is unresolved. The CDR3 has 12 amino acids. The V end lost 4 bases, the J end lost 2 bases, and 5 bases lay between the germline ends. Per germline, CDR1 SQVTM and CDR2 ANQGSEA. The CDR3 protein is CSVAKNTGELFF. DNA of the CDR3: TGCAGCGTTGCGAAAAACACCGGGGAGCTGTTTTTT.

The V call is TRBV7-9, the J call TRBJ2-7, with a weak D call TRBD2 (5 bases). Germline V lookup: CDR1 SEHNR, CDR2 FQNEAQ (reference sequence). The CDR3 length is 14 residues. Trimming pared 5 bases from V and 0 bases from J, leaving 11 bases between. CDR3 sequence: CASSPVSVSYEQYF. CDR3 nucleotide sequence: TGTGCCAGCAGCCCGGTTAGCGTCTCCTACGAGCAGTACTTC.

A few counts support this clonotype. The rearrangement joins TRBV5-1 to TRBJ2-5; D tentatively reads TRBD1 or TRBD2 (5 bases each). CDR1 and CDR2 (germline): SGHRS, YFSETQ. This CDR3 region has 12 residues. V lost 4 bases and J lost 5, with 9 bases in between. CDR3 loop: CASSVGVETQYF. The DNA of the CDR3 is TGCGCCAGCAGCGTGGGGGTTGAGACCCAGTACTTC.